Listed here are 32 T cell receptor beta chains from one sample, sequenced in a study of esophageal squamous cell carcinoma under preoperative chemotherapy listed by TCRdb under 2018. Taken with the paper, the label for time point translates to: after preoperative PTX-NDP chemotherapy. Receptor amplification or capture employed PCR. The sequencing machine was a HiSeq X Ten. TCRdb reran the public reads through fastp at Q25 and MiXCR, keeping productive beta chains. Each CDR3 protein gets just one entry, which takes the most common genes and DNA from the rows behind it. The sample includes about 9,300 distinct CDR3 sequences, with about 52% observed a single time. The top ten clones comprise over 12% of the sample. Collection of the sample occurred from a patient given preoperative chemotherapy. These receptors came from a human donor with esophageal squamous cell carcinoma. The donor label of this sample is uncertain.

V and J are TRBV12-3 or TRBV12-4 and TRBJ2-1; D may be TRBD1 (6 bases). The CDR3 runs 12 residues. Trimming pared 6 bases from V and 7 bases from J, leaving 10 bases between. CDR3 sequence (DNA): TGTGCCAGCAGGGACAGCCTTAATGAGCAGTTCTTC. Translating gives CASRDSLNEQFF.

With regard to this clonotype: One end of the junction is discordant with germline, which a read error may explain. V usage is TRBV27 and J usage is TRBJ2-3; D could derive from TRBD1 or TRBD2 (7 bases each). Germline CDR1 MNHEY, CDR2 SMNVEV (reference sequence). The CDR3 has 15 amino acids. CDR3 loop: CARSFGGGGTETQYF. In DNA, the CDR3 is TGTGCCAGGAGTTTCGGGGGAGGGGGCACAGAGACGCAGTATTTT.

The J gene is TRBJ2-7, the V gene TRBV11-2, with 9 positions matching TRBD2. Trimming took 1 base from V and 5 from J; bases not matched to a gene: 3. Germline V gene sequence: CDR1 SGHAT, CDR2 FQNNGV. This CDR3 is 14 amino acids long. The CDR3 bases are TGTGCCAGCAGCTTAGTCGTAGCGGGAGACGAGCAGTACTTC. It encodes CASSLVVAGDEQYF.

The count of this clonotype is one. This chain connects TRBV25-1 to TRBJ2-3; possibly TRBD1 for D (6 bases). V was shortened by 4 bases and J by 2 bases, with 16 bases between the two germline ends. This CDR3 is built from 16 residues. Germline CDR1 MGHDK, CDR2 SYGVNS. CDR3 amino acids: CASSGLNRDLTDTQYF. As DNA, the CDR3 is TGTGCCAGCAGTGGTCTTAACAGGGACCTCACAGATACGCAGTATTTT.

This clonotype occurred many times. This may be a read error: a much more frequent sequence differs by one nucleotide. This chain connects TRBV12-3 or TRBV12-4 to TRBJ2-1; D is perhaps TRBD1 or TRBD2 (6 bases each). The end of the DNA is better explained by TRBJ2-7, so the J call may be wrong. The length of the CDR3 is 18 residues. The DNA of the CDR3 is TGTGCCAGCAGTTTAAGTGGGGATACTAGGGGGACTGACAATGAGCAGTACTTC. It specifies CASSLSGDTRGTDNEQYF.

This rearrangement joins TRBV11-2 to TRBJ2-2, with D possibly TRBD2 on 5 matching bases. The CDR3 loop spans 15 amino acids. Germline V CDR1 and CDR2: SGHAT, FQNNGV. Trimming left V 3 bases short and J 1 base short, with 9 bases between. CDR3 region: CASSFYEGNTGELFF. In DNA form, the CDR3 reads TGTGCCAGCAGCTTTTATGAGGGGAACACCGGGGAGCTGTTTTTT. The variable domain in full, with the rest retrieved from reference TRBV11-2 and TRBJ2-2, is EAGVAQSPRYKIIEKRQSVAFWCNPISGHATLYWYQQILGQGPKLLIQFQNNGVVDDSQLPKDRFSAERLKGVDSTLKIQPAKLEDSAVYLCASSFYEGNTGELFFGEGSRLTVL.

This rearrangement joins TRBV12-3 or TRBV12-4 to TRBJ1-5, with D possibly being TRBD1 (5 bases). V lost 3 bases to trimming and J lost 5 bases, with 17 bases between them. The CDR3 spans 16 residues. In DNA, the CDR3 is TGTGCCAGCAGTTTGGGGCTGGGCAGAGAAGATCAGCCCCAGCATTTT. Its translation: CASSLGLGREDQPQHF.

The chain recombines TRBV4-1 with TRBJ2-5, with 10 nucleotides matching TRBD1. This CDR3 comprises 19 residues. The trim removed 4 bases at V and 4 bases at J, leaving 18 bases unmatched. Per germline, CDR1 MGHRA and CDR2 YSYEKL. The CDR3, as DNA: TGCGCCAGCAGCCCCCTGGTTTCTCGGGCGGGACAGGGGATAGAGACCCAGTACTTC. It codes for CASSPLVSRAGQGIETQYF.

This clonotype occurred a few times. The V and J genes are TRBV6-5 and TRBJ1-6, with 7 bases that match TRBD1. Germline V gene lookup returns CDR1 MNHEY and CDR2 SVGAGI. The V gene end was trimmed by 4 bases and the J gene end by 19 bases; junction bases not matched to a gene: 19. CDR3 size: 15 residues. CDR3 nucleotide sequence: TGTGCCAGCAGTTTGGAAGGGGGCGGGTCCTACGAGCAGCACTTT. Protein sequence: CASSLEGGGSYEQHF.

In DNA, the CDR3 is TGTGCCAGCAGTGAAGCTCTGGTGGCCTCTGGGGCCAACGTCCTGACTTTC. This encodes CASSEALVASGANVLTF. This chain joins TRBV6-1 and TRBJ2-1; D gene unclear. The J call may be in error: the DNA end matches TRBJ2-6 better. The V gene's germline CDR1 is MNHNS and CDR2 SASEGT. The CDR3 length is 17 residues.

The rearrangement uses TRBV6-1 and TRBJ2-2, with D uncertain. The CDR3 runs to 14 residues. Germline CDR1 and CDR2: MNHNS and SASEGT. Trimming left V 3 bases short and J 6 bases short, with 11 bases between. In DNA form, the CDR3 reads TGTGCCAGCAGTGATATGGGAATCGCCGGGGAGCTGTTTTTT. Translating it yields CASSDMGIAGELFF.

This clonotype rates as large. This CDR3 reads CASTSGTNTGELFF. The CDR3 nucleotides are TGTGCCAGCACTAGCGGGACCAACACCGGGGAGCTGTTTTTT. This chain uses TRBV6-1 with TRBJ2-2; the match to TRBD2 covers 9 bases. V was clipped by 7 bases and J by 2 bases; unmatched bases: 2. This CDR3 is built from 14 residues. The germline gives CDR1 MNHNS, CDR2 SASEGT.

In regard to this clonotype: An end of the junction differs from the germline gene, which may be a read error. The CDR3 DNA follows: TGTGCCAGGGGAGTGGGAGCAGAAAACATGCAGTATTTC. Translated, it gives CARGVGAENMQYF. V usage is TRBV6-1 and J usage is TRBJ2-4; D might be TRBD2 (5 bases). Germline V gene sequence: CDR1 MNHNS, CDR2 SASEGT. The CDR3 is 13 residues long.

At least ten counts were recorded for this clonotype. This chain uses TRBV29-1 with TRBJ2-1, with D possibly TRBD2 on 6 matching bases. CDR1 is SQVTM and CDR2 is ANQGSEA in the germline V gene. CDR3 length: 13 residues. V dropped 3 bases and J dropped 3 bases, with 9 bases sitting between them. CDR3 sequence: CSVDSGDYNEQFF. CDR3 nucleotide sequence: TGCAGCGTTGATTCGGGAGACTACAATGAGCAGTTCTTC.

This clonotype has a single count. The chain carries TRBV6-1 and TRBJ2-2; TRBD1 matches 7 bases. J was trimmed by 16 bases and V by 7 bases; bases with no gene match: 18. The CDR3 sequence is 14 residues long. The germline gives CDR1 MNHNS, CDR2 SASEGT. DNA for the CDR3: TGTGCCAGCAATCTCGGAGGTGACACAGGGGCGCAGTTTTTT. Its protein is CASNLGGDTGAQFF.

This clonotype is large in the sample. The V gene is TRBV6-1, the J gene TRBJ2-3; D gene ambiguous. V was clipped by 4 bases and J by 5 bases, with 16 bases between them. From germline, CDR1 is MNHNS and CDR2 SASEGT. This CDR3 is built from 15 residues. In nucleotides, the CDR3 is TGTGCCAGCAGTGCATCGAGTTCGCCCAGAGATACGCAGTATTTT. This codes for CASSASSSPRDTQYF.

This clonotype showed up just a few times. Because the CDR3's place on the DNA is in doubt, the DNA is left out and the CDR3 is given as listed by TCRdb. The rearrangement joins TRBV6-1 to TRBJ2-2; the listed D gene, TRBD2, was not tested against the DNA. Germline V gene lookup returns CDR1 MNHNS and CDR2 SASEGT. With termini counted, the CDR3 has 19 amino acids. The CDR3 loop is CASSELVNGLAVGTGAQFF.

The chain links TRBV7-3 to TRBJ2-5, with D possibly matching TRBD1 (8 bases). The V end lost 11 bases, the J end lost 3 bases, and 28 bases lay between the germline ends. Looked up from germline, CDR1 is SGHTA and CDR2 is FQGTGA. CDR3 length equals 17 residues. CDR3 in amino acids: CALQGGGGGRAKETQYF. The CDR3 nucleotides read TGTGCCTTACAGGGGGGGGGAGGGGGCCGTGCCAAAGAGACCCAGTACTTC.

This clonotype came up many times. The rearrangement uses TRBV25-1 and TRBJ2-1; D possibly matches TRBD1 or TRBD2 (7 bases each). V was trimmed by 8 bases and J by 5 bases, leaving 28 bases between them. Germline V gene sequence: CDR1 MGHDK, CDR2 SYGVNS. The CDR3 extends over 18 amino acids. The CDR3 is CASRPSGGGWLTDNEQFF. The CDR3 DNA follows: TGTGCCAGCCGACCCTCAGGGGGAGGGTGGCTCACGGACAATGAGCAGTTCTTC.

Many counts were recorded for this clonotype. This chain links TRBV6-5 with TRBJ1-5; no clear D gene. Trimming left V 2 bases short and J 6 bases short, with 8 bases between. The CDR3 is 13 residues long. Germline CDR1 is MNHEY and CDR2 is SVGAGI. The CDR3 sequence is CASSYSLSQPQHF. The CDR3 coding sequence is TGTGCCAGCAGTTACAGTCTAAGTCAGCCCCAGCATTTT.

The chain combines TRBV6-4 with TRBJ2-3; weak D call: TRBD2 (6 bases). Trimming left V 0 bases short and J 11 bases short, with 21 bases between. The CDR3 extends over 16 amino acids. CDR1 MRHNA and CDR2 SNTAGT come from the germline V gene. This CDR3 is CASSDSGTGATDMQYF. The CDR3 DNA reads as TGTGCCAGCAGTGACTCGGGGACGGGAGCCACAGACATGCAGTATTTT.

The rearrangement links TRBV10-2 to TRBJ2-7, with D unresolved. The V gene lost 4 bases and the J gene lost 1 base, with 14 bases spanning the gap. Germline lookup yields CDR1 WSHSY and CDR2 SAAADI. The CDR3 consists of 15 residues. This CDR3 is CASSVYESTSYEQYF. The CDR3 nucleotides are TGCGCCAGCAGTGTATATGAGTCGACGTCCTACGAGCAGTACTTC.

Note on this clonotype: Relative to the germline gene, one junction end is altered; a read error may explain this. The chain combines TRBV11-3 with TRBJ2-2, with unresolved D. CDR1 is SGHNT, CDR2 YENEEA, per germline. The CDR3 runs to 13 residues. CDR3 DNA: TGTGCCAGCAGGGTTGTGAACACCGATAAGCTGTATTTT. Translating it yields CASRVVNTDKLYF. Supplemented by reference TRBV11-3 and TRBJ2-2, the full variable domain reads EAGVVQSPRYKIIEKKQPVAFWCNPISGHNTLYWYLQNLGQGPELLIRYENEEAVDDSQLPKDRFSAERLKGVDSTLKIQPAELGDSAVYLCASRVVNTDKLYFGEGSRLTVL.

The chain recombines TRBV27 with TRBJ2-5, with 12 bases lining up with TRBD2. Germline CDR1 is MNHEY and CDR2 is SMNVEV (reference sequence). V gave up 6 bases and J gave up 11 bases; unmatched junction bases: 10. There are 14 residues in the CDR3. Here the CDR3 reads CASSLAGGPGEQYF. CDR3 sequence (DNA): TGTGCCAGCAGCCTAGCGGGAGGGCCTGGAGAGCAGTACTTC.

The J gene is TRBJ2-2, the V gene TRBV7-2; 7 nucleotides match TRBD2. The germline gives CDR1 SGHTA, CDR2 FQGNSA. The ends lost 5 bases at V and 5 bases at J; junction bases unmatched: 5. The CDR3 is 14 residues long. CDR3 sequence: CASSPRSGTGELFF. CDR3 coding DNA: TGTGCCAGCAGCCCTCGTAGCGGGACCGGGGAGCTGTTTTTT.

V is TRBV4-1 and J is TRBJ2-5; D perhaps matches TRBD2 (7 bases). The CDR3 runs 17 residues. Per the germline V gene, CDR1 is MGHRA and CDR2 is YSYEKL. V shed 1 base and J shed 4 bases, with 19 bases lying between them. The CDR3 region has the DNA TGCGCCAGCAGCCAAGGTTTCGGGGGGCGTGGCCGAGAGACCCAGTACTTC. Protein sequence: CASSQGFGGRGRETQYF.

The chain carries TRBV29-1 and TRBJ1-2; 10 bases line up with TRBD1. The germline V gene encodes CDR1 SQVTM and CDR2 ANQGSEA. V shed 6 bases and J 4 bases; nucleotides not matched to a gene: 8. The CDR3 consists of 14 residues. This CDR3 reads CSVGGTGVVYGYTF. CDR3 coding DNA: TGCAGCGTGGGGGGGACAGGGGTCGTCTATGGCTACACCTTC.

This clonotype appeared many times. The chain joins TRBV6-1 to TRBJ2-6, with 9 bases identical to TRBD1. CDR1 MNHNS and CDR2 SASEGT come from the germline V gene. V trimming: 6 bases; J trimming: 2 bases; junction bases outside the gene matches: 8. There are 17 residues in the CDR3. CDR3 residues: CASRTGGILTGANVLTF. The DNA for the CDR3 is TGTGCCAGCAGGACAGGGGGGATCCTAACTGGGGCCAACGTCCTGACTTTC.

This clonotype was seen a few times. V usage is TRBV6-1 and J usage is TRBJ1-1, with a tentative D call TRBD1 (5 bases). The germline V gene encodes CDR1 MNHNS and CDR2 SASEGT. This CDR3 is built from 13 residues. V shed 3 bases and J shed 3 bases, with 8 bases lying between them. CDR3 sequence: CASSDEGDTEAFF. The DNA of the CDR3 is TGTGCCAGCAGTGATGAAGGGGACACTGAAGCTTTCTTT.

By proportion, this clonotype is medium-sized. The chain joins TRBV25-1 to TRBJ2-5, with TRBD2 as a possible D gene (5 bases). Germline V gives CDR1 MGHDK, CDR2 SYGVNS. The length of the CDR3 is 15 residues. V lost 2 bases, J lost 11 bases, and 21 bases lay in between. For the CDR3, the DNA is TGTGCCAGCAGTGAACGCACTACTAGTTACAATGAGCAGTACTTC. It codes for CASSERTTSYNEQYF.

V and J are TRBV3-1 and TRBJ2-3; 9 nucleotides line up with TRBD1. CDR3 length equals 14 residues. V lost 6 bases to trimming and J lost 8 bases; unmatched junction nucleotides: 9. The germline gives CDR1 LGHDT, CDR2 YNNKEL (reference sequence). The CDR3 coding sequence is TGTGCCAGCAGTGTTGGACAGGGGTTAGGTACGCAGTATTTT. Encoded protein: CASSVGQGLGTQYF.

This clonotype has ten or more counts. This chain joins TRBV6-1 and TRBJ1-3; D call uncertain. CDR3 size: 13 residues. V dropped 9 bases and J dropped 3 bases, with 12 bases sitting between them. CDR1 and CDR2 (germline): MNHNS, SASEGT. CDR3 in amino acids: CASTWQFGNTIYF. As DNA, the CDR3 is TGTGCCAGTACCTGGCAGTTTGGAAACACCATATATTTT.